Listed below are T cell receptor beta chains from one sample, sequenced in a study of T cell responses to AZD1222 COVID-19 vaccine. TCRdb keeps only in-frame clones here, not all; method: immunoSEQ multiplex PCR. The table shows approximately 20,000 clones, with 65% to 90% occurring only once. Source: peripheral blood, taken on day 0 of AZD1222 vaccination. The receptors were sampled from an adult in good health. The CDR3 runs from the conserved cysteine through the conserved F or W. D genes are given only for firm matches. A row's size may be missing; if present it is once, few, many or a size class.

J: TRBJ1-1; size: few; V: TRBV19; D: .; CDR3: CASRPYQAEAFF; DNA: TGTGCCAGTAGACCCTACCAGGCTGAAGCTTTCTTT
J: TRBJ2-1; size: .; V: TRBV24-1; D: TRBD1; CDR3: CATSLGTVYNEQFF; DNA: TGTGCCACCAGCTTAGGGACAGTTTACAATGAGCAGTTCTTC
J: TRBJ2-7; size: .; V: TRBV5-1; D: TRBD1; CDR3: CASSRGQGGYEQYF; DNA: TGCGCCAGCAGCCGGGGACAGGGTGGCTACGAGCAGTACTTC
J: TRBJ2-7; size: .; V: TRBV7-6; D: .; CDR3: CASRGDSPNSRQYF; DNA: TGTGCCAGCAGGGGCGACAGCCCGAATTCGCGGCAGTACTTC
J: TRBJ2-1; size: .; V: TRBV5-5; D: .; CDR3: CASSLADNEQFF; DNA: TGTGCCAGCAGCTTGGCCGACAATGAGCAGTTCTTC
J: TRBJ2-7; size: .; V: TRBV27; D: TRBD2; CDR3: CASKEREGYEQYF; DNA: TGTGCCAGCAAGGAGCGGGAGGGCTACGAGCAGTACTTC
J: TRBJ2-7; size: .; V: TRBV9; D: TRBD2; CDR3: CASSVAGAGYEQYF; DNA: TGTGCCAGCAGCGTGGCGGGAGCGGGGTACGAGCAGTACTTC
J: TRBJ2-5; size: .; V: TRBV6-5; D: .; CDR3: CATSAREQETQYF; DNA: TGTGCCACTTCAGCTAGGGAACAAGAGACCCAGTACTTC
J: TRBJ2-7; size: .; V: TRBV29-1; D: TRBD2; CDR3: CSVEGGLAGFYEQYF; DNA: TGCAGCGTTGAAGGGGGACTAGCAGGGTTCTACGAGCAGTACTTC
J: TRBJ2-3; size: .; V: TRBV29-1; D: .; CDR3: CSVLRGLIGTDTQYF; DNA: TGCAGCGTTCTTCGGGGGCTCATAGGCACAGATACGCAGTATTTT
J: TRBJ2-2; size: once; V: TRBV23-1; D: .; CDR3: CASSQSGILPGELFF; DNA: TGCGCCAGCAGTCAATCGGGTATTTTACCCGGGGAGCTGTTTTTT
J: TRBJ1-6; size: few; V: TRBV6-2/TRBV6-3; D: .; CDR3: CASSYLGEHSPLHF; DNA: TGTGCCAGCAGTTACCTCGGGGAACATTCACCCCTCCACTTT
J: TRBJ2-5; size: .; V: TRBV2; D: TRBD1; CDR3: CAFQQGEETQYF; DNA: TGTGCCTTCCAACAGGGGGAAGAGACCCAGTACTTC
J: TRBJ2-3; size: .; V: TRBV19; D: .; CDR3: CASSILEARPDTQYF; DNA: TGTGCCAGTAGTATCCTAGAGGCTCGACCAGATACGCAGTATTTT
J: TRBJ2-7; size: .; V: TRBV11-2; D: TRBD1; CDR3: CASSLDSVAGGNPYEQYF; DNA: TGTGCCAGCAGCTTAGATTCGGTAGCAGGGGGAAATCCCTACGAGCAGTACTTC
J: TRBJ1-4; size: .; V: TRBV6-5; D: .; CDR3: CASSYGGFGEKLFF; DNA: TGTGCCAGCAGTTACGGGGGCTTCGGTGAAAAACTGTTTTTT
J: TRBJ1-2; size: .; V: TRBV5-4; D: .; CDR3: CASSLAGADYGYTF; DNA: TGTGCCAGCAGCTTGGCAGGGGCGGACTATGGCTACACCTTC
J: TRBJ2-2; size: .; V: TRBV7-2; D: .; CDR3: CASSLEGANTGELFF; DNA: TGTGCCAGCAGCCTGGAGGGCGCGAACACCGGGGAGCTGTTTTTT
J: TRBJ2-1; size: once; V: TRBV27; D: TRBD1; CDR3: CASGTAYNEQFF; DNA: TGTGCCAGCGGGACAGCATACAATGAGCAGTTCTTC
J: TRBJ2-7; size: .; V: TRBV5-1; D: TRBD2; CDR3: CASSPGGLSYEQYF; DNA: TGCGCCAGCAGCCCGGGAGGACTCTCCTACGAGCAGTACTTC
J: TRBJ2-7; size: .; V: TRBV4-3; D: TRBD1; CDR3: CASSQDLGDSYEQYF; DNA: TGCGCCAGCAGCCAAGATCTGGGGGACAGCTACGAGCAGTACTTC
J: TRBJ2-1; size: .; V: TRBV3-1/TRBV3-2; D: .; CDR3: CASSQSPRGADNEQFF; DNA: TGTGCCAGCAGCCAATCCCCCCGGGGGGCGGACAATGAGCAGTTCTTC
J: TRBJ2-3; size: .; V: TRBV27; D: TRBD1; CDR3: CASSHQGATDTQYF; DNA: TGTGCCAGCAGTCACCAGGGGGCCACAGATACGCAGTATTTT
J: TRBJ2-7; size: .; V: TRBV5-6; D: .; CDR3: CASSPGPEKYEQYF; DNA: TGTGCCAGCAGCCCCGGGCCAGAGAAGTACGAGCAGTACTTC
J: TRBJ1-2; size: .; V: TRBV6-5; D: .; CDR3: CASSYSGGDGYTF; DNA: TGTGCCAGCAGTTACTCGGGCGGGGATGGCTACACCTTC
J: TRBJ1-1; size: few; V: TRBV21-1; D: .; CDR3: CASETITENTEAFF; DNA: TGTGCCAGCGAGACCATAACCGAGAACACTGAAGCTTTCTTT
J: TRBJ2-3; size: once; V: TRBV3-1/TRBV3-2; D: .; CDR3: CASSPFQGGDTQYF; DNA: TGTGCCAGCAGCCCATTCCAGGGAGGCGATACGCAGTATTTT
J: TRBJ1-2; size: few; V: TRBV28; D: TRBD1; CDR3: CASSYTGDRRYGYTF; DNA: TGTGCCAGCAGTTATACAGGGGATAGGCGCTATGGCTACACCTTC